The clone carrying this T cell receptor beta chain has a handful of counts. The sample comes from a study of patients and donors after allogeneic stem cell transplantation. Between the trimmed V and J ends, which lost 7 bases and 0 bases, there was a span of 7 bases. Germline V CDR1 and CDR2: MNHEY, SVGEGT. CDR3 length: 12 amino acids. TCRdb independently ran MiXCR on the RT-PCR reads; one entry per CDR3 protein. The table has 200,000 to 250,000 distinct CDR3 sequences, over 12% seen once. This chain connects TRBV6-2 or TRBV6-3 to TRBJ2-7, with unresolved D. The receptor was derived from a human donor who was either an allogeneic HSCT recipient or a stem cell or donor lymphocyte infusion donor (not recorded which). It is not recorded whose cells these are; they may come from a transplant donor. Input material: blood, either unsorted or a sorted T cell fraction (not recorded which). The CDR3 region has the DNA TGTGCCAGCACAAGACCCTCCTACGAGCAGTACTTC. Residues: CASTRPSYEQYF.